The clone carrying this TCR beta chain came up a few times. TCRdb's table, derived via immunoSEQ multiplex PCR, lists solely in-frame clones and lacks some. This table has 630,000 or so clones, roughly 86% appearing once. This entry is derived from a study of shared T cell receptors in the human thymus. The CDR3 extends over 12 amino acids. Trimming took off 6 bases at V and 3 bases at J, with 9 bases between the two ends. The V gene's germline CDR1 is MNHNY and CDR2 SVGAGI (reference sequence). The sample also formed part of further work on human thymus T cells. That report notes: Donation was from healthy Finnish infants who were having corrective surgery that addressed congenital heart defects. Corrective heart surgery yielded resections, and these provided the thymus tissue. Seemingly biased V and J gene usage marked thymic and blood repertoires. Related research found strongly overlapping thymic repertoires in unrelated individuals.

Specimen: thymocytes. This rearrangement joins TRBV6-6 to TRBJ2-7; maybe TRBD1 (6 bases). This receptor was taken from a boy younger than two with a congenital heart defect. This CDR3 reads CASRDSVYEQYF. The CDR3 coding sequence is TGTGCCAGCAGGGACAGTGTCTACGAGCAGTACTTC.